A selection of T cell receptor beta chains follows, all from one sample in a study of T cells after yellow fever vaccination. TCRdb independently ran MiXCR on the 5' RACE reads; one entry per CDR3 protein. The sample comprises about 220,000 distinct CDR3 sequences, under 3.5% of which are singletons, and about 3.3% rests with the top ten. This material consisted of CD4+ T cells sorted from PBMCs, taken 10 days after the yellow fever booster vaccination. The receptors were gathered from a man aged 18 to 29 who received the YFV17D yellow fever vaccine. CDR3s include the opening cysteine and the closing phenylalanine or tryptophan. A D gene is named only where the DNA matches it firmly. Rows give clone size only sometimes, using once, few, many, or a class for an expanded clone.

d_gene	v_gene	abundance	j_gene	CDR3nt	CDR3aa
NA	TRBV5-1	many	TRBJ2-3	TGCGCCAGCAGCCTACAGGGTGTGACAGATACGCAGTATTTT	CASSLQGVTDTQYF
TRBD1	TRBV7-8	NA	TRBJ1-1	TGTGCCAGCAGCCTTATCCCAGGGGGCACTGAAGCTTTCTTT	CASSLIPGGTEAFF
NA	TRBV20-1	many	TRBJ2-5	TGCAGTGCTAGTGGGTGGGGGGCACTACAAGAGACCCAGTACTTC	CSASGWGALQETQYF
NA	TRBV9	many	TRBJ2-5	TGTGCCAGCAGCGCAGGCTTTCAAGAGACCCAGTACTTC	CASSAGFQETQYF
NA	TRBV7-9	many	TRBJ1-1	TGTGCCAGCAGCTTAAGTCCGACAGAGACTGAAGCTTTCTTT	CASSLSPTETEAFF
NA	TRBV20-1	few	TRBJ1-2	TGCAGTGCTAGAGATGTTCAGGGGTTCTCTGGCTACACCTTC	CSARDVQGFSGYTF
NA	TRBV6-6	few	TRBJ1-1	TGTGCCAGCAGGGGATTAGTGGGACCGAACACTGAAGCTTTCTTT	CASRGLVGPNTEAFF
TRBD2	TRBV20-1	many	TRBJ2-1	TGCAGTGCTAGAGATCCCCTGCGGGGGGGGAACTACAATGAGCAGTTCTTC	CSARDPLRGGNYNEQFF
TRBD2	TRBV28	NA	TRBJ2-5	TGTGCCATCGGACTAGCGGTGGAGACCCAGTACTTC	CAIGLAVETQYF
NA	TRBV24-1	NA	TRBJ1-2	TGTGCCACCACCCGGAGACTCTTTGGCTACACCTTC	CATTRRLFGYTF
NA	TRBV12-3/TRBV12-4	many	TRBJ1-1	TGTGCCAGCAGTTCCACAGGGACCACTGAAGCTTTCTTT	CASSSTGTTEAFF
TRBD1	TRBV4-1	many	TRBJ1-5	TGCGCCAGCAGCCAAGGAAGGGGACAGGGGGATCAGCCCCAGCATTTT	CASSQGRGQGDQPQHF
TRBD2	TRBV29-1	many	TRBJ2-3	TGCAGCACCCGACTAGCGGGGTTTGCAGATACGCAGTATTTT	CSTRLAGFADTQYF
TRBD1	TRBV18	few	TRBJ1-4	TGTGCCAGCTCCAACCGACAGGGGTCTAATGAAAAACTGTTTTTT	CASSNRQGSNEKLFF
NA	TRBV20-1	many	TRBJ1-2	TGCAGTGCTAGTGGGGGATATCGCGGCTACACCTTC	CSASGGYRGYTF
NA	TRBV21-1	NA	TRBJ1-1	TGTGCCAGCAGCAAATCACGGACAGGGATTTACACTGAAGCTTTCTTT	CASSKSRTGIYTEAFF
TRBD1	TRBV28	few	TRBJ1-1	TGTGCCAGCAAAAAACCGGGACAGGGGGCGGCTTTCTTT	CASKKPGQGAAFF
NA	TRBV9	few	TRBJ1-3	TGTGCCAGCAGCCCCCAGAACTCTGGAAACACCATATATTTT	CASSPQNSGNTIYF
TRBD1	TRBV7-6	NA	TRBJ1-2	TGTGCCAGCAGCTTGACATCGGGGATCCCTCGACAGGGCACTAACTATGGCTACACCTTC	CASSLTSGIPRQGTNYGYTF
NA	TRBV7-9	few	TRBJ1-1	TGTGCCAGCAGCTTAGCAGGCGGCAGGGGATGGCTCACTGAAGCTTTCTTT	CASSLAGGRGWLTEAFF
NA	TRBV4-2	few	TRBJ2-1	TGTGCCAGCAGCCAAGAAGGTAGCGGACACAATGAGCAGTTCTTC	CASSQEGSGHNEQFF
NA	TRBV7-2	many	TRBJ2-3	TGTGCCAGCAGCTTAAGAGGGGGGGGAGATACGCAGTATTTT	CASSLRGGGDTQYF
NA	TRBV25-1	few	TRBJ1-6	TGTGCCAGCAGTGAATCAGAGGGTTGGAATTCACCCCTCCACTTT	CASSESEGWNSPLHF
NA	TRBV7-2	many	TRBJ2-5	TGTGCCAGCACCTCCCGGAGGGAAGAGACCCAGTACTTC	CASTSRREETQYF
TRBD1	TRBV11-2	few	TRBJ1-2	TGTGCCAGCAGCGAAGACAGGGACACCCCGGGAGGCTACACCTTC	CASSEDRDTPGGYTF
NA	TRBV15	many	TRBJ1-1	TGTGCCACCAGCGGGGTGGGAGCGGGCGGTGAAGCTTTCTTT	CATSGVGAGGEAFF
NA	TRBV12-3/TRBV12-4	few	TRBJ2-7	TGTGCCAGCAGTTTGCACTCCCGCTACGAGCAGTACTTC	CASSLHSRYEQYF
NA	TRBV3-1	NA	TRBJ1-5	TGTGCCAGCAGCAACAGCAATGGCAGGAGGAATCAGCCCCAGCATTTT	CASSNSNGRRNQPQHF
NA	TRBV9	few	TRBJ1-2	TGTGCCAGCAGCGTAACACCGTCCGACAGTAACTATGGCTACACCTTC	CASSVTPSDSNYGYTF
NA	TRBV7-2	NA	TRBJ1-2	TGTGCCAGCAGCCCACGGACATTCGGTGGCTACACCTTC	CASSPRTFGGYTF
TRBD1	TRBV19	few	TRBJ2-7	TGTGCCAGTAGTATCACAGGGGTCTACGAGCAGTACTTC	CASSITGVYEQYF
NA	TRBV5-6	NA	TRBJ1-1	TGTGCCAGCAGCTTAAGGGCCAGGGGAACTGAAGCTTTCTTT	CASSLRARGTEAFF
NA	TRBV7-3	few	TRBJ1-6	TGTGCCAGCAGCTTAACGAGAACAGGAACACCCCTCCACTTT	CASSLTRTGTPLHF
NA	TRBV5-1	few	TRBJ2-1	TGCGCCAGCAGCTTCGAGCGATCGGTGGAGTTCTTC	CASSFERSVEFF
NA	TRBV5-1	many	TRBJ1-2	TGCGCCAGCAGCCCCACCGTGGGGCTATATGGCTACACCTTC	CASSPTVGLYGYTF
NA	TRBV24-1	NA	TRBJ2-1	TGTGCCACCAGGGACAGTTCCTACAATGAGCAGTTCTTC	CATRDSSYNEQFF
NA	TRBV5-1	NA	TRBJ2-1	TGCGCCAGCAGCTTGAACTCCCTAGATAATGAGCAGTTCTTC	CASSLNSLDNEQFF
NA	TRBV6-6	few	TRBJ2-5	TGTGCCAGCAGAAGGGACTCAGACGGGACCCAGTACTTC	CASRRDSDGTQYF
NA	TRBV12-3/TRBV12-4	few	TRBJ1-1	TGTGCCAGCGGGGGCCAGGCAGGGGCTACTGAAGCTTTCTTT	CASGGQAGATEAFF
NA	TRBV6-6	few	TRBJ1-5	TGTGCCAGCAGTTACTCGACTTTAGAGAAGCCCCAGCATTTT	CASSYSTLEKPQHF
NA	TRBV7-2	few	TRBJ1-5	TGTGCCAGCAGCCCGGGCTTCAAGTCCGATCAGCCCCAGCATTTT	CASSPGFKSDQPQHF